A selection of T cell receptor beta chains follows, all from one sample in a study of CD8 T cells in ankylosing spondylitis. TCRdb analysed the 5' RACE reads with MiXCR anew, one entry per CDR3 protein. The data contain around 300,000 distinct CDR3 sequences, roughly 10% of them singletons. The sample comprised blood, either unsorted or a sorted T cell fraction (not recorded which). The receptors originated from a female donor with ankylosing spondylitis or in good health (not recorded which). Both conserved end residues are part of each CDR3. The D gene is left open where the match is weak. Clone size, where shown, is once, few, many, or a class for clones that have expanded.

j_call	v_call	d_call	clone_size	cdr3_nt	cdr3_aa
TRBJ2-2	TRBV12-3/TRBV12-4	.	.	TGTGCCAGCACGGGGGACAGCTACACCGGGGAGCTGTTTTTT	CASTGDSYTGELFF
TRBJ2-7	TRBV7-2	TRBD2	many	TGTGCCAGCAGCTTAGAGGTAGCGGGAGGTTACGAGCAGTACTTC	CASSLEVAGGYEQYF
TRBJ2-7	TRBV5-1	TRBD2	many	TGCGCCAGCAGCTTCTCGCTATCTAGCGGGAGCTACGAGCAGTACTTC	CASSFSLSSGSYEQYF
TRBJ2-7	TRBV28	TRBD2	.	TGTGCCAGCAGTTCGGGACTAGCGGCCGAGCAGTACTTC	CASSSGLAAEQYF
TRBJ2-4	TRBV28	.	many	TGTGCCAGCAGGCGACAGGAAAACATTCAGTACTTC	CASRRQENIQYF
TRBJ2-6	TRBV5-1	.	many	TGCGCCAGCAGGTTTTCAGCTGGCGCCAACGTCCTGACTTTC	CASRFSAGANVLTF
TRBJ2-5	TRBV29-1	.	many	TGCAGCGTTGCCCGACTAGGAGTTGGAGAGACCCAGTACTTC	CSVARLGVGETQYF
TRBJ1-4	TRBV15	.	.	TGTGCCACCAGCAGAGACCACAGGGATGGTGAAAAACTGTTTTTT	CATSRDHRDGEKLFF
TRBJ1-2	TRBV30	.	.	TGTGCCTGGAGTGGAGGGCAGAACTACTATGGCTACACCTTC	CAWSGGQNYYGYTF
TRBJ2-1	TRBV5-1	.	many	TGCGCCAGCAGCCGTACATCCTCCTACAATGAGCAGTTCTTC	CASSRTSSYNEQFF
TRBJ1-5	TRBV5-5	TRBD1	.	TGTGCCAGCAGCTTGGGGACAGGGACCGATAATCAGCCCCAGCATTTT	CASSLGTGTDNQPQHF
TRBJ1-1	TRBV29-1	.	.	TGCAGCGCCCGGAGCAGGGTACAGAACACTGAAGCTTTCTTT	CSARSRVQNTEAFF
TRBJ2-1	TRBV5-1	TRBD2	many	TGCGCCAGCAGCGCGGGACTAGCGGCCTACAATGAGCAGTTCTTC	CASSAGLAAYNEQFF
TRBJ2-5	TRBV6-1	.	.	TGTGCCAGCAGTAGGGGCCATCTGGGGGAGACCCAGTACTTC	CASSRGHLGETQYF
TRBJ2-7	TRBV6-1	TRBD1	few	TGTGCCAGCAGTATTGACAGGGGTCCCTACGAGCAGTACTTC	CASSIDRGPYEQYF
TRBJ1-2	TRBV20-1	.	.	TGCAGTGTCAAAGCGGGCTACACCTTC	CSVKAGYTF
TRBJ2-1	TRBV7-2	.	many	TGTGCCAGCAGGACGGCCTTATATGAGCAGTTCTTC	CASRTALYEQFF
TRBJ2-1	TRBV19	TRBD2	few	TGTGCCAGTAGTCCTAGCGGGGGGGGACATGAGCAGTTCTTC	CASSPSGGGHEQFF
TRBJ2-3	TRBV20-1	TRBD2	many	TGCAGTGCTGACACCGGGACTAGCTCTCCGGATACGCAGTATTTT	CSADTGTSSPDTQYF
TRBJ2-1	TRBV19	.	few	TGTGCCAGTACTGACAGATATAATGAGCAGTTCTTC	CASTDRYNEQFF
TRBJ2-3	TRBV4-1	.	many	TGCGCCAGCAGCCAAAACCCTGATACGCAGTATTTT	CASSQNPDTQYF
TRBJ1-1	TRBV7-9	TRBD1	many	TGTGCCAGCAGCCAGGGGACAGGGTATAGGACTGAAGCTTTCTTT	CASSQGTGYRTEAFF
TRBJ2-5	TRBV25-1	.	.	TGTGCCAGCACGGGGGGCCAGCCACAAGAGACCCAGTACTTC	CASTGGQPQETQYF
TRBJ2-7	TRBV6-1	.	.	TGTGCCAGCACCTCAGGGACATTCTACGAGCAGTACTTC	CASTSGTFYEQYF
TRBJ1-6	TRBV20-1	.	many	TGCAGTGCCACCCGGGGTGCATATAATTCACCCCTCCACTTT	CSATRGAYNSPLHF
TRBJ1-5	TRBV12-3/TRBV12-4	.	few	TGTGCCAGCAGTCTTGTACAGGGTCAGCCCCAGCATTTT	CASSLVQGQPQHF
TRBJ2-2	TRBV20-1	.	many	TGCAGTGCTATTCAGGGGACCAGGACGTACACCGGGGAGCTGTTTTTT	CSAIQGTRTYTGELFF
TRBJ2-1	TRBV5-1	.	many	TGCGCCAGCAGCTTGAAGGACCCCCGGGAGCAGTTCTTC	CASSLKDPREQFF
TRBJ1-4	TRBV7-9	.	many	TGTGCCAGCAGCTCAAAGTGGGGGGCCGAAAAACTGTTTTTT	CASSSKWGAEKLFF
TRBJ2-3	TRBV5-1	TRBD2	few	TGCGCCAGCAGCTTATCAGCGGGGCGCACAGATACGCAGTATTTT	CASSLSAGRTDTQYF
TRBJ1-1	TRBV24-1	.	many	TGTGCCACCAGTGATGCAGGCACTGAAGCTTTCTTT	CATSDAGTEAFF
TRBJ2-1	TRBV20-1	.	many	TGCAGTGCTTATGGACACGCATCCAATAAGCAGTTCTTC	CSAYGHASNKQFF
TRBJ2-5	TRBV10-3	.	.	TGTGCCATCAGTGCGGGGCAGGGGGAGACCCAGTACTTC	CAISAGQGETQYF
TRBJ1-1	TRBV20-1	.	few	TGCAGTGCTAGAGATAGCGGGACTAACACTGAAGCTTTCTTT	CSARDSGTNTEAFF
TRBJ1-1	TRBV18	.	.	TGTGCCAGCTCACCTAGTAGCACTGAAGCTTTCTTT	CASSPSSTEAFF
TRBJ1-5	TRBV20-1	TRBD1	many	TGCAGTGCTAGAGCGGACAGGGAGGATCAGCCCCAGCATTTT	CSARADREDQPQHF
TRBJ2-3	TRBV3-1	TRBD2	.	TGTGCCAGCAGCCGAACTAGCGGGAGTGGCACAGATACGCAGTATTTT	CASSRTSGSGTDTQYF
TRBJ1-2	TRBV20-1	TRBD1	many	TGCAGTGCTTTGGACAGGGGGCTTGGCTACACCTTC	CSALDRGLGYTF
TRBJ1-5	TRBV20-1	TRBD1	many	TGCAGTGCTAGTGGGACAGGGGGGCCCACTTCTCAGCCCCAGCATTTT	CSASGTGGPTSQPQHF
TRBJ2-7	TRBV7-2	.	.	TGTGCCAGCAGCCCGTTCCCCCGCGGGGGCCTCAACGAGCAGTACTTC	CASSPFPRGGLNEQYF
TRBJ2-1	TRBV25-1	.	.	TGTGCCAGCAGTGATGAGGGGGGTAGATCCTACAATGAGCAGTTCTTC	CASSDEGGRSYNEQFF
TRBJ1-5	TRBV7-2	.	many	TGTGCCAGCAGCTTAGCAGAGAATCAGCCCCAGCATTTT	CASSLAENQPQHF
TRBJ1-6	TRBV3-1	.	many	TGTGCCAGCAGCCAAGTGGCAGGCGCTTCACCCCTCCACTTT	CASSQVAGASPLHF
TRBJ2-1	TRBV28	TRBD1	.	TGTGCCAGCAGTTTCCAGGGGGCCCGAAGGTTCTTC	CASSFQGARRFF
TRBJ2-3	TRBV5-1	.	.	TGCGCCAGCAGCTCCCTGTTGGAAGATAGCACAGATACGCAGTATTTT	CASSSLLEDSTDTQYF
TRBJ2-7	TRBV15	TRBD2	.	TGTGCCACCAGCAGAGGGACTAGGCAGGTGTGGGAGCAGTACTTC	CATSRGTRQVWEQYF
TRBJ1-2	TRBV7-2	.	many	TGTGCCAGCAGCTTAACACAGGGTTCTTCTAACTATGGCTACACCTTC	CASSLTQGSSNYGYTF
TRBJ1-6	TRBV7-2	.	many	TGTGCCAGCAGCCAGTGGGGCAGCTCACCCCTCCACTTT	CASSQWGSSPLHF
TRBJ1-2	TRBV5-1	TRBD1	many	TGCGCCAGCAGCTTGGGCGGGACAGTCGACGGGTATGGCTACACCTTC	CASSLGGTVDGYGYTF
TRBJ1-1	TRBV30	.	few	TGTGCCTGGAGTGCTTGGGGACGTGGGCGGGGTGAAGCTTTCTTT	CAWSAWGRGRGEAFF